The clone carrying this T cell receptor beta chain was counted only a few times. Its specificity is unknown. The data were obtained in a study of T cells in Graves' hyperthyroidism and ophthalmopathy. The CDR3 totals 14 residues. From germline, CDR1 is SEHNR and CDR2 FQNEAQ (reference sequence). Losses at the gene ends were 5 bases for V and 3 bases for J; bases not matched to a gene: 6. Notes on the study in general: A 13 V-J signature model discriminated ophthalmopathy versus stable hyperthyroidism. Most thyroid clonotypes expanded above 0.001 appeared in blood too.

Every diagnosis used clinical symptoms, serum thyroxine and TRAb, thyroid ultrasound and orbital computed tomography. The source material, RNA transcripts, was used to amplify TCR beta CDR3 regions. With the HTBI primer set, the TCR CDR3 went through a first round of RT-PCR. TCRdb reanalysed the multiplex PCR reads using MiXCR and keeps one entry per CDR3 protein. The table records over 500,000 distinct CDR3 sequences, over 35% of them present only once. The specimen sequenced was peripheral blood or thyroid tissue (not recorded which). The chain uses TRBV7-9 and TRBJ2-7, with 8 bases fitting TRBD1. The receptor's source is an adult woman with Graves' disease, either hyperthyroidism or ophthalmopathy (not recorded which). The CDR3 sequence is CASSPIQGVYEQYF. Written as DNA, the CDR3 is TGTGCCAGCAGCCCAATACAGGGGGTCTACGAGCAGTACTTC.